The 7 T cell receptor beta chains below all came from one sample that was sequenced in a study of patients and donors after allogeneic stem cell transplantation. Via MiXCR, TCRdb re-called the RT-PCR reads, giving one row per CDR3 protein. The table lists about a million distinct CDR3 sequences, about a sixth of them singletons. Sequencing was carried out using blood, either unsorted or a sorted T cell fraction (not recorded which). These TCRs come from a human donor who was either an allogeneic HSCT recipient or a stem cell or donor lymphocyte infusion donor (not recorded which). It is not recorded whose cells these are; they may come from a transplant donor.

This sequence joins TRBV5-1 and TRBJ2-7; D perhaps matches TRBD1 (6 bases). Trimming shortened V by 4 bases and J by 4 bases, and 18 bases separated the two germline ends. The CDR3 runs 15 residues. Germline CDR1 reads SGHRS; CDR2 reads YFSETQ. The chain's CDR3 is CASSPLQGNQYEQYF. DNA of the CDR3: TGCGCCAGCAGCCCATTACAGGGAAACCAGTACGAGCAGTACTTC.

This clonotype appeared many times. The chain employs TRBV9 and TRBJ2-1; TRBD1 aligns across 11 bases. V shed 4 bases and J 7 bases; nucleotides not matched to a gene: 7. Germline loops: CDR1 SGDLS, CDR2 YYNGEE. The CDR3 consists of 15 residues. DNA of the CDR3: TGTGCCAGCAGCCCAGGGGGACAGGGGGGAAATGAGCAGTTCTTC. Its protein product is CASSPGGQGGNEQFF.

This clonotype was observed a few times. The chain recombines TRBV6-2 or TRBV6-3 with TRBJ1-1; TRBD1 agrees at 7 bases. V lost 6 bases, J lost 5 bases, and 3 bases stayed unmatched. CDR3 length: 12 amino acids. Germline assignment: CDR1 MNHEY and CDR2 SVGEGT. In DNA, the CDR3 is TGTGCCAGCAGGTCACAGGGGACTGAAGCTTTCTTT. Translating it yields CASRSQGTEAFF.

This clonotype was counted between two and nine times. This rearrangement joins TRBV5-1 to TRBJ2-3; tentative D call: TRBD2 (5 bases). CDR3 length equals 14 residues. Trimming left V 4 bases short and J 0 bases short, with 9 bases between. Germline CDR1 is SGHRS and CDR2 is YFSETQ. This CDR3 is CASSAERSTDTQYF. The CDR3 bases are TGCGCCAGCAGCGCGGAGCGGAGCACAGATACGCAGTATTTT.

The chain is built from TRBV6-6 and TRBJ2-1; no definite D call. The CDR3 sequence is 12 residues long. The ends were cut back, 0 bases at V and 9 bases at J, with 6 bases in the middle. From germline, CDR1 is MNHNY and CDR2 SVGAGI (reference sequence). The DNA for the CDR3 is TGTGCCAGCAGTTACTCTACGGCTGAGCAGTTCTTC. This gives the protein CASSYSTAEQFF.

This sequence joins TRBV7-3 and TRBJ1-6; maybe TRBD1 (6 bases). CDR3 length equals 17 residues. V lost 1 base, J lost 6 bases, and 16 bases lay in between. The germline gives CDR1 SGHTA, CDR2 FQGTGA. CDR3 amino acids: CASSLNAPGAGNSPLHF. DNA of the CDR3: TGTGCCAGCAGCTTAAACGCTCCGGGGGCGGGTAATTCACCCCTCCACTTT.

V gene TRBV11-2 combines with J gene TRBJ1-5, with 9 bases identical to TRBD1. With 4 bases clipped from V and 0 bases from J, the junction kept 13 bases outside the gene matches. Germline V gene data show CDR1 as SGHAT and CDR2 as FQNNGV. The CDR3 has 19 amino acids. The CDR3 spells CASSSEFGTGSYSNQPQHF. The CDR3, as DNA: TGTGCCAGCAGCTCCGAATTTGGGACAGGGAGTTATAGCAATCAGCCCCAGCATTTT.